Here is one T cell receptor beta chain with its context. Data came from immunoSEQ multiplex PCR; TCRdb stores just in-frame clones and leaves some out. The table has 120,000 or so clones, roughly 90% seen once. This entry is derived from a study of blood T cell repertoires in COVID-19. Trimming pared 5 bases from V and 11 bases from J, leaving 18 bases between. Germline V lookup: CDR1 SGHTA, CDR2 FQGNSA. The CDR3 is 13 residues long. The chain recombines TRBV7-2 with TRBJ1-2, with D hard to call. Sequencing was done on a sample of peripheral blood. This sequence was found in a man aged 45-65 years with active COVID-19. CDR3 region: CASSPRRQSPYTF. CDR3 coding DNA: TGTGCCAGCAGCCCCCGCCGTCAGTCCCCGTACACCTTC.